This T cell receptor (beta chain) comes out of a study of blood T cell repertoires in COVID-19. The method was immunoSEQ multiplex PCR; TCRdb's version includes in-frame clones alone and lacks a portion of them. The sample records roughly 79,000 clones, approximately 90% being singletons. This clone is a singleton in its sample. V shed 0 bases and J shed 0 bases, with 8 bases lying between them. There are 15 residues in the CDR3. CDR1 LGHDT and CDR2 YNNKEL come from the germline V gene (reference sequence). This clonotype originated in a woman older than 75 with active or convalescent COVID-19. Source material: peripheral blood. This chain uses TRBV3-1 (or the pseudogene TRBV3-2) with TRBJ1-1; D is ambiguous. The CDR3 DNA follows: TGTGCCAGCAGCCAAGATAGGAGGATGAACACTGAAGCTTTCTTT. Amino acids: CASSQDRRMNTEAFF.